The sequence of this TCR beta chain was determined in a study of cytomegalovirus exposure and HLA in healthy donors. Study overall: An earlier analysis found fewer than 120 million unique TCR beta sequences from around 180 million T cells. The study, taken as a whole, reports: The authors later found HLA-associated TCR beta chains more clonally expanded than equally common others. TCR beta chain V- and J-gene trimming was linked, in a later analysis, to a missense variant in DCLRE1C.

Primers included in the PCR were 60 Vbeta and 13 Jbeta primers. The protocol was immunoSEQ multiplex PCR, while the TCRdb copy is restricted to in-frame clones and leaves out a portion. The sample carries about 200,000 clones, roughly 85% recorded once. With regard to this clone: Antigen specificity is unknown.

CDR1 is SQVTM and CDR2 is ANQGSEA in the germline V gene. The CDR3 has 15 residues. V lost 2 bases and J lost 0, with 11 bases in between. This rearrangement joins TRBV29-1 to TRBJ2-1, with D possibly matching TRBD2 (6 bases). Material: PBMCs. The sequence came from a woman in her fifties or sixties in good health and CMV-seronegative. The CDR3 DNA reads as TGCAGCGTTGAATCCCGACTAGACTCCTACAATGAGCAGTTCTTC. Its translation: CSVESRLDSYNEQFF.